A selection of T cell receptor beta chains follows, all from one sample in a study of shared clonotypes between healthy human individuals. Generated by immunoSEQ multiplex PCR, the TCRdb table keeps only in-frame clones and is missing some. The sample shows 2 million to 2.5 million clones, 95% of them seen only once. The sequenced sample consisted of naive CD4+ T cells sorted from blood. These receptors came from a man aged 18 to 29 in good health. Each CDR3 is given with its conserved first and last residue. Fields, in order: V gene, D gene, clone size, J gene, CDR3 DNA, CDR3 protein. The D gene is left open where the match is weak. The size field is filled for only some rows; it gives once, few, many or a size class.

v_gene: TRBV9; d_gene: TRBD1; abundance: NA; j_gene: TRBJ2-3; CDR3nt: TGTGCCAGCAGCGTACAGGGGGCAAAGGATACGCAGTATTTT; CDR3aa: CASSVQGAKDTQYF
v_gene: TRBV14; d_gene: TRBD1; abundance: NA; j_gene: TRBJ2-7; CDR3nt: TGTGCCAGCGCTGCGGTTCACAGGGGACCTCCCTACGAGCAGTACTTC; CDR3aa: CASAAVHRGPPYEQYF
v_gene: TRBV7-9; d_gene: TRBD1; abundance: NA; j_gene: TRBJ2-2; CDR3nt: TGTGCCAGCAGCTTAGACCCGGGACAGTCGAACACCGGGGAGCTGTTTTTT; CDR3aa: CASSLDPGQSNTGELFF
v_gene: TRBV5-1; d_gene: NA; abundance: NA; j_gene: TRBJ2-1; CDR3nt: TGCGCCAGCAGCTTTCGTACAGGGAACTCCTACAATGAGCAGTTCTTC; CDR3aa: CASSFRTGNSYNEQFF
v_gene: TRBV5-1; d_gene: NA; abundance: NA; j_gene: TRBJ1-1; CDR3nt: TGCGCCAGCAGCTTGGAGACCATGAACACTGAAGCTTTCTTT; CDR3aa: CASSLETMNTEAFF
v_gene: TRBV11-3; d_gene: NA; abundance: NA; j_gene: TRBJ2-7; CDR3nt: TGTGCCAGCAGCTTGGGCGGCGGACCTGCCTACGAGCAGTACTTC; CDR3aa: CASSLGGGPAYEQYF
v_gene: TRBV11-2; d_gene: NA; abundance: NA; j_gene: TRBJ1-1; CDR3nt: TGTGCCAGCAGCTTATCAATCGGGGGGCAGGCTTTCTTT; CDR3aa: CASSLSIGGQAFF
v_gene: TRBV27; d_gene: NA; abundance: NA; j_gene: TRBJ2-3; CDR3nt: TGTGCCAGCAGTTTACGGAGGCCTAGCCCAGATACGCAGTATTTT; CDR3aa: CASSLRRPSPDTQYF
v_gene: TRBV29-1; d_gene: NA; abundance: NA; j_gene: TRBJ1-2; CDR3nt: TGCAGCGTTGAGGAGAGGATTAACTATGGCTACACCTTC; CDR3aa: CSVEERINYGYTF
v_gene: TRBV30; d_gene: NA; abundance: NA; j_gene: TRBJ1-1; CDR3nt: TGTGCCTGGAGTGCTAACAGGAGGAACACTGAAGCTTTCTTT; CDR3aa: CAWSANRRNTEAFF
v_gene: TRBV6-5; d_gene: TRBD2; abundance: NA; j_gene: TRBJ2-1; CDR3nt: TGTGCCAGCAGTTACGACGGGACTAACTCCTACAATGAGCAGTTCTTC; CDR3aa: CASSYDGTNSYNEQFF
v_gene: TRBV9; d_gene: TRBD2; abundance: NA; j_gene: TRBJ2-2; CDR3nt: TGTGCCAGCAGGGTTGCTAGCGGGAACACCGGGGAGCTGTTTTTT; CDR3aa: CASRVASGNTGELFF
v_gene: TRBV6-1; d_gene: NA; abundance: NA; j_gene: TRBJ2-7; CDR3nt: TGTGCCAGCAGTGAATATGAAACAGGGACCGGTTACGAGCAGTACTTC; CDR3aa: CASSEYETGTGYEQYF
v_gene: TRBV18; d_gene: NA; abundance: NA; j_gene: TRBJ2-7; CDR3nt: TGTGCCAGCTCACCAGCCCCCCTGAACGAGCAGTACTTC; CDR3aa: CASSPAPLNEQYF
v_gene: TRBV6-6; d_gene: TRBD1; abundance: NA; j_gene: TRBJ2-7; CDR3nt: TGTGCCAGCAGTGCTCCCGGGACAGGGGGAGGGGAGCAGTACTTC; CDR3aa: CASSAPGTGGGEQYF
v_gene: TRBV30; d_gene: NA; abundance: NA; j_gene: TRBJ1-5; CDR3nt: TGTGCCTGGAGCGGGTCGGGAACCAATCAGCCCCAGCATTTT; CDR3aa: CAWSGSGTNQPQHF
v_gene: TRBV18; d_gene: TRBD1; abundance: NA; j_gene: TRBJ1-1; CDR3nt: TGTGCCAGCTCACCAGGGATTCAGGGGGGGAACACTGAAGCTTTCTTT; CDR3aa: CASSPGIQGGNTEAFF
v_gene: TRBV7-9; d_gene: TRBD2; abundance: NA; j_gene: TRBJ2-1; CDR3nt: TGTGCCAGCAGCCCGAACCTAGCGGGAGTGTCCCACAATGAGCAGTTCTTC; CDR3aa: CASSPNLAGVSHNEQFF
v_gene: TRBV9; d_gene: NA; abundance: NA; j_gene: TRBJ2-1; CDR3nt: TGTGCCAGCGCCCCAAAACGGAGCTCCTACAATGAGCAGTTCTTC; CDR3aa: CASAPKRSSYNEQFF
v_gene: TRBV6-1; d_gene: TRBD2; abundance: NA; j_gene: TRBJ2-1; CDR3nt: TGTGCCAGCAGTGGGACCCCGTCGGGAGGCAGGGTCTTC; CDR3aa: CASSGTPSGGRVF
v_gene: TRBV27; d_gene: NA; abundance: NA; j_gene: TRBJ1-4; CDR3nt: TGTGCCAGCAGTTTGGTTGCAACTAATGAAAAACTGTTTTTT; CDR3aa: CASSLVATNEKLFF
v_gene: TRBV19; d_gene: TRBD1; abundance: NA; j_gene: TRBJ1-5; CDR3nt: TGTGCCAGTAGCGCGACAGGGGCATATAGCAATCAGCCCCAGCATTTT; CDR3aa: CASSATGAYSNQPQHF
v_gene: TRBV28; d_gene: NA; abundance: NA; j_gene: TRBJ2-7; CDR3nt: TGTGCCAGCAGACAGGGTCTCGTGACCTCCGAGCAGTACTTC; CDR3aa: CASRQGLVTSEQYF
v_gene: TRBV19; d_gene: TRBD1; abundance: NA; j_gene: TRBJ2-1; CDR3nt: TGTGCCAGTCTCCTAGGGGGCGAGCAGTTCTTC; CDR3aa: CASLLGGEQFF
v_gene: TRBV4-2; d_gene: TRBD1; abundance: NA; j_gene: TRBJ1-4; CDR3nt: TGTGCCAGCAGCCAAGGGGACAGTGGAAATGAAAAACTGTTTTTT; CDR3aa: CASSQGDSGNEKLFF
v_gene: TRBV5-4; d_gene: TRBD1; abundance: NA; j_gene: TRBJ2-7; CDR3nt: TGTGCCAGCAGCTACGACAGGGACGAGCAGTACTTC; CDR3aa: CASSYDRDEQYF
v_gene: TRBV19; d_gene: TRBD1; abundance: NA; j_gene: TRBJ2-1; CDR3nt: TGTGCCAGTAGTATTTGGGACAGTTCGGATGAGCAGTTCTTC; CDR3aa: CASSIWDSSDEQFF
v_gene: TRBV6-6; d_gene: TRBD1; abundance: NA; j_gene: TRBJ1-5; CDR3nt: TGTGCCAGCAACATCGGGGACAGGGGGCATCAGCCCCAGCATTTT; CDR3aa: CASNIGDRGHQPQHF
v_gene: TRBV11-2; d_gene: NA; abundance: NA; j_gene: TRBJ2-3; CDR3nt: TGTGCCAGCAGCTCGGAGCCGCGGCCCACAGATACGCAGTATTTT; CDR3aa: CASSSEPRPTDTQYF
v_gene: TRBV9; d_gene: NA; abundance: NA; j_gene: TRBJ2-7; CDR3nt: TGTGCCAGCAGCGTAGAGGGCGGGACAGTCCACGAGCAGTACTTC; CDR3aa: CASSVEGGTVHEQYF
v_gene: TRBV2; d_gene: TRBD2; abundance: NA; j_gene: TRBJ2-7; CDR3nt: TGTGCCAGCAGTGAAGCGCGGGGGGTCGAGCAGTACTTC; CDR3aa: CASSEARGVEQYF
v_gene: TRBV11-3; d_gene: NA; abundance: NA; j_gene: TRBJ2-3; CDR3nt: TGTGCCAGCAGCTCGGGGCAGGGGACAGATACGCAGTATTTT; CDR3aa: CASSSGQGTDTQYF
v_gene: TRBV6-5; d_gene: TRBD1; abundance: once; j_gene: TRBJ1-1; CDR3nt: TGTGCCAGCAGTGCACAGGGGCGTACCACTGAAGCTTTCTTT; CDR3aa: CASSAQGRTTEAFF
v_gene: TRBV19; d_gene: TRBD1; abundance: once; j_gene: TRBJ1-2; CDR3nt: TGTGCCAGTAGCGGGACAGGCGGGTCCTATGGCTACACCTTC; CDR3aa: CASSGTGGSYGYTF
v_gene: TRBV2; d_gene: TRBD1; abundance: NA; j_gene: TRBJ2-7; CDR3nt: TGTGCCAGCAGAGTAGACAGGGTCACCTACGAGCAGTACTTC; CDR3aa: CASRVDRVTYEQYF
v_gene: TRBV5-6; d_gene: NA; abundance: NA; j_gene: TRBJ1-2; CDR3nt: TGTGCCAGCAGCGAGACCGCCCTTAACTATGGCTACACCTTC; CDR3aa: CASSETALNYGYTF
v_gene: TRBV5-4; d_gene: NA; abundance: NA; j_gene: TRBJ2-5; CDR3nt: TGTGCCAGCAGCTTGATCGAAGGGGAGACCCAGTACTTC; CDR3aa: CASSLIEGETQYF
v_gene: TRBV7-9; d_gene: TRBD1; abundance: NA; j_gene: TRBJ2-1; CDR3nt: TGTGCCAGCAGCATCGGGACAGGGAACAATGAGCAGTTCTTC; CDR3aa: CASSIGTGNNEQFF
v_gene: TRBV25-1; d_gene: NA; abundance: NA; j_gene: TRBJ1-5; CDR3nt: TGTGCCAGCAGTGAGTCGGGGAATAGCAATCAGCCCCAGCATTTT; CDR3aa: CASSESGNSNQPQHF
v_gene: TRBV6-5; d_gene: TRBD2; abundance: NA; j_gene: TRBJ2-7; CDR3nt: TGTGCCAGCAGTTCGTCAAGACTAGCGGGAACCGGGCAGTACTTC; CDR3aa: CASSSSRLAGTGQYF
v_gene: TRBV29-1; d_gene: TRBD2; abundance: NA; j_gene: TRBJ2-3; CDR3nt: TGCAGCGTTCGGACTAGCGGGAGTGCGGATACGCAGTATTTT; CDR3aa: CSVRTSGSADTQYF
v_gene: TRBV7-8; d_gene: NA; abundance: once; j_gene: TRBJ1-3; CDR3nt: TGTGCCAGCAGCTTACAGTTCCCTGGAAACACCATATATTTT; CDR3aa: CASSLQFPGNTIYF
v_gene: TRBV5-6; d_gene: NA; abundance: NA; j_gene: TRBJ2-1; CDR3nt: TGTGCCAGCAGCTTGGCCGAGGGGTACAATGAGCAGTTCTTC; CDR3aa: CASSLAEGYNEQFF
v_gene: TRBV5-1; d_gene: NA; abundance: NA; j_gene: TRBJ2-7; CDR3nt: TGCGCCAGCAGCTTGAAGGGCCCCCAGGGACCCCTCTACGAGCAGTACTTC; CDR3aa: CASSLKGPQGPLYEQYF
v_gene: TRBV5-3; d_gene: TRBD1; abundance: NA; j_gene: TRBJ1-1; CDR3nt: TGTGCCAGAGCCTTAACAGGGGCCTGGACTGAAGCTTTCTTT; CDR3aa: CARALTGAWTEAFF
v_gene: TRBV28; d_gene: NA; abundance: NA; j_gene: TRBJ1-3; CDR3nt: TGTGCCAGCAGTCTCGATTATACAGGGACAGGAAACACCATATATTTT; CDR3aa: CASSLDYTGTGNTIYF
v_gene: TRBV7-7; d_gene: NA; abundance: NA; j_gene: TRBJ1-3; CDR3nt: TGTGCTAGCAGCGCGGCTAAATACTCTGGAAACACCATATATTTT; CDR3aa: CASSAAKYSGNTIYF